This T cell receptor (beta chain) came from a study of response to subunit inactivated influenza vaccine. The CDR3 sequence is 14 residues long. Germline V gene sequence: CDR1 DFQATT, CDR2 SNEGSKA (reference sequence). V was trimmed by 1 base and J by 2 bases, leaving 10 bases between them. Study results and limitations: Authors proposed each seasonal influenza vaccination draws in few new T cells.

TCRdb analysed the RT-PCR reads with MiXCR anew, one entry per CDR3 protein. Here the sample spans over 750,000 distinct CDR3 sequences, approximately 22% being singletons. This clonotype was seen more than once but under ten times. The antigen is undetermined. This sequence joins TRBV20-1 and TRBJ2-3; maybe TRBD2 (7 bases). The sample consisted of PBMCs from blood, taken roughly 5 days after vaccination. The receptor comes from a man aged 50-60 years who received an inactivated influenza vaccine. The CDR3 protein is CSARVGGPTDTQYF. CDR3 bases: TGCAGTGCTAGAGTGGGGGGGCCCACAGATACGCAGTATTTT.